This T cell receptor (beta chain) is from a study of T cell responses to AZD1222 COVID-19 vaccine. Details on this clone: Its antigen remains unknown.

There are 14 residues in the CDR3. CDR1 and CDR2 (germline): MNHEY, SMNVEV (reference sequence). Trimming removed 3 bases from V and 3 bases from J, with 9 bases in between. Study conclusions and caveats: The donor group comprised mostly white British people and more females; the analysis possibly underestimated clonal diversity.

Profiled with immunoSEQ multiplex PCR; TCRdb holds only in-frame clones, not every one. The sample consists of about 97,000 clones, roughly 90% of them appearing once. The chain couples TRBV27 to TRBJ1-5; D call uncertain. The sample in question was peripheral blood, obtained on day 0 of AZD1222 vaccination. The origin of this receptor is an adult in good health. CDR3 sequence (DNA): TGTGCCAGCAGTTTGCGGGGTTCCAATCAGCCCCAGCATTTT. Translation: CASSLRGSNQPQHF.